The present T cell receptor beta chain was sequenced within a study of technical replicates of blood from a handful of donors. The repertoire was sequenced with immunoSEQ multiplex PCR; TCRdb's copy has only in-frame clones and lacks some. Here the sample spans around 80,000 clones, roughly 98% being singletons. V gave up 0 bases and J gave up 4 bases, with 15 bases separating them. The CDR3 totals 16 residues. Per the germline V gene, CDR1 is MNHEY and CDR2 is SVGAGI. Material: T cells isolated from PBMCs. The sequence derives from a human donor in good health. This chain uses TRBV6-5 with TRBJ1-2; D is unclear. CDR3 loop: CASSYSIFDSSYGYTF. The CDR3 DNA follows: TGTGCCAGCAGTTACTCGATCTTCGACTCGTCCTATGGCTACACCTTC.